This T cell receptor beta chain was identified during a study of blood T cell repertoires in COVID-19. Concerning this clone: This sample includes further DNA sequences coding for the same CDR3.

This CDR3 is 15 amino acids long. Looked up from germline, CDR1 is LGHNA and CDR2 is YSLEER. With V trimmed by 0 bases and J by 5 bases, 6 bases remained unmatched. Per the original data handling: Amplification from reference gene primers served as the basis for estimated nucleated cell counts. Assay: immunoSEQ multiplex PCR; the TCRdb copy retains only in-frame clones and omits some. From that table come the V and J calls and clone size; the DNA was used to work out D and trimming. The sample carries around 190,000 clones, about 89% recorded once. The TCR was taken from a man aged 18 to 29 who had recovered from COVID-19. V is TRBV4-3 and J is TRBJ1-1; TRBD1 aligns across 7 bases. The sample consisted of peripheral blood. In nucleotides, the CDR3 is TGCGCCAGCAGCCAAGACAGGGGGGCAGGAACTGAAGCTTTCTTT. It encodes CASSQDRGAGTEAFF.